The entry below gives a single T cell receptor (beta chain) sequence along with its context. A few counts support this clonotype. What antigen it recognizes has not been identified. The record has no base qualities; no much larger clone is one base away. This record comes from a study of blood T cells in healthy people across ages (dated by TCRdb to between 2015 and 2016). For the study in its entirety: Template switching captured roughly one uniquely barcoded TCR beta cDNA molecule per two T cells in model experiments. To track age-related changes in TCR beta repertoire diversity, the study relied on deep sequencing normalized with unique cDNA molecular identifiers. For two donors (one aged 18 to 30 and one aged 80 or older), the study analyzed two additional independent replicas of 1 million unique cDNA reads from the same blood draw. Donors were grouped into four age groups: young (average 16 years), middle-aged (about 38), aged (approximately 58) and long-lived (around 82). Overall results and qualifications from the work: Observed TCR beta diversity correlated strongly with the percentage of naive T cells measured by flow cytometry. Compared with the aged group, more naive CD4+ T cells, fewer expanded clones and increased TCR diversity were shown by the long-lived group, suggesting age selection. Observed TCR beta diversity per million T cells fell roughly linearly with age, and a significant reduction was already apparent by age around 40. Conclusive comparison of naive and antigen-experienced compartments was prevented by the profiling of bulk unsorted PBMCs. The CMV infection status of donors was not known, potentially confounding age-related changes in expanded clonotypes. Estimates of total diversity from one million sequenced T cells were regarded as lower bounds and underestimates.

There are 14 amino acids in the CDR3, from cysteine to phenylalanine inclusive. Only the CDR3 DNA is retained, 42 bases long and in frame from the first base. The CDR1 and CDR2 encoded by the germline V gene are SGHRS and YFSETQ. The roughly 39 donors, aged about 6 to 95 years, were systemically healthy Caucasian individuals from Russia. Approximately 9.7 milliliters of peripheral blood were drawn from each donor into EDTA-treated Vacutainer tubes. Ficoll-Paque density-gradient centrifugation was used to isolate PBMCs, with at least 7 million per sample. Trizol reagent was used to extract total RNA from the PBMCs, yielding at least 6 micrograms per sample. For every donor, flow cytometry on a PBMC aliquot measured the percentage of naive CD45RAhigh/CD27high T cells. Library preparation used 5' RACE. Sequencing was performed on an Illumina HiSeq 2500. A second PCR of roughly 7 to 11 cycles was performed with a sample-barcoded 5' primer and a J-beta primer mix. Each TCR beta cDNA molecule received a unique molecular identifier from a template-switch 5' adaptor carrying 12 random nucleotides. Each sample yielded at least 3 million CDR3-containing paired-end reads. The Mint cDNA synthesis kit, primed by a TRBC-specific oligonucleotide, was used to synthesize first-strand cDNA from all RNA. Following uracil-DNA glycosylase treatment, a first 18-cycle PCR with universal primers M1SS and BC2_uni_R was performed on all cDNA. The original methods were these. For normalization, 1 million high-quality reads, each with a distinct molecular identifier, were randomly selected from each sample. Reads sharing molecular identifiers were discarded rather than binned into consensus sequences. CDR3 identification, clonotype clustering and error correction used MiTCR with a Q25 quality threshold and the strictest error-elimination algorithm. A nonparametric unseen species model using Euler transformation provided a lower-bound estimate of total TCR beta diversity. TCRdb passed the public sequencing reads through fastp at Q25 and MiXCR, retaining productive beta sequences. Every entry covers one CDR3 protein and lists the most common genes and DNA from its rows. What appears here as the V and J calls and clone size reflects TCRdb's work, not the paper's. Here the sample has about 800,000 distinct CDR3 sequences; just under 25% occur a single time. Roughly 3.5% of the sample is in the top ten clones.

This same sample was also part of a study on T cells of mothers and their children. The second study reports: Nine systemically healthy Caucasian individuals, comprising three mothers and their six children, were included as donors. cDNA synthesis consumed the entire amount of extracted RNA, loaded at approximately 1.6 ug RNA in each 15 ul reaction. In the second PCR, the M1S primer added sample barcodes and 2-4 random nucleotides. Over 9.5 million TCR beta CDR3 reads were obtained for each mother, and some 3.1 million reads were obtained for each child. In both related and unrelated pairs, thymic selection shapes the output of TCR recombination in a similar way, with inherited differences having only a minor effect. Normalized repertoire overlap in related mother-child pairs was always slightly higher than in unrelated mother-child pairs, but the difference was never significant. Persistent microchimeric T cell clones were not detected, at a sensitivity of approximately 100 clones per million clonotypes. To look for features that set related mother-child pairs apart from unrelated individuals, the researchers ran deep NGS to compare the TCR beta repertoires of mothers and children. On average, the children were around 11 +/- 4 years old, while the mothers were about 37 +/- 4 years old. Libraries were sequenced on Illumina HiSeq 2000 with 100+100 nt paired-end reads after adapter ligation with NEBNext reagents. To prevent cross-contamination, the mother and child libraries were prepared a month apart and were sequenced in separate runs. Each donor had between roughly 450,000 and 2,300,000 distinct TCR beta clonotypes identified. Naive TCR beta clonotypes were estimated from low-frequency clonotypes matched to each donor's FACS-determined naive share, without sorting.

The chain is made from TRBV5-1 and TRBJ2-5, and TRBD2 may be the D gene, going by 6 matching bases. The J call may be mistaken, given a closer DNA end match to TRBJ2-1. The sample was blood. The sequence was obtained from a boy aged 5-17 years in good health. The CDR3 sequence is CASSPEGSNNEQFF. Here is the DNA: TGCGCCAGCAGTCCGGAGGGAAGTAACAATGAGCAGTTCTTC.